Following are 15 T cell receptor beta chains from one sample sequenced in a study of blood T cell repertoires in COVID-19. Assay used: immunoSEQ multiplex PCR; TCRdb lists only in-frame clones, some missing. The table records roughly 150,000 clones, roughly 82% of them present only once. The sample comprised peripheral blood. The receptor source for this set is a human donor with acute or convalescent COVID-19. The donor label of this sample is uncertain.

The CDR3 region is CASSAGTSGGQETQYF. The CDR3 DNA reads as TGTGCCAGCAGCGCCGGGACTAGCGGGGGACAAGAGACCCAGTACTTC. This chain links TRBV2 with TRBJ2-5, with 14 bases that match TRBD2. Germline V gives CDR1 SNHLY, CDR2 FYNNEI. After removal of 6 bases from V and 2 bases from J, the junction contained 5 bases not matched to a gene. This CDR3 region has 16 residues.

This clone turned up a few times. The rearrangement uses TRBV11-2 and TRBJ2-5, with 10 bases lining up with TRBD2. CDR1 and CDR2 from the germline V gene are SGHAT and FQNNGV. CDR3 size: 15 residues. After removal of 3 bases from V and 3 bases from J, the junction contained 4 bases not matched to a gene. Here the CDR3 DNA reads TGTGCCAGCAGCTTTAGCGGGGGGCTTAAAGAGACCCAGTACTTC. It encodes CASSFSGGLKETQYF. The whole variable domain, remainder taken from reference TRBV11-2 and TRBJ2-5, is EAGVAQSPRYKIIEKRQSVAFWCNPISGHATLYWYQQILGQGPKLLIQFQNNGVVDDSQLPKDRFSAERLKGVDSTLKIQPAKLEDSAVYLCASSFSGGLKETQYFGPGTRLLVL.

This clone was seen a few times. The CDR3 here is CSGQYRGLGNTEAFF. CDR3 DNA: TGCAGCGGCCAATACAGGGGGCTCGGGAACACTGAAGCTTTCTTT. The chain joins TRBV29-1 to TRBJ1-1; the match to TRBD1 covers 9 bases. The J segment lost 1 base and the V segment lost 7 bases, leaving 10 bases of the junction unmatched. CDR1 is SQVTM and CDR2 is ANQGSEA in the germline V gene. The CDR3 covers 15 residues.

This clone was recorded a few times. V gene TRBV5-4 combines with J gene TRBJ2-7, with D hard to call. From germline, CDR1 is SGHNT and CDR2 YYREEE (reference sequence). The CDR3 length is 15 residues. Between the trimmed V and J ends, which lost 0 bases and 3 bases, there was a span of 13 bases. The CDR3 reads CASSLGQSPNYEQYF. In DNA, the CDR3 is TGTGCCAGCAGCTTGGGTCAGTCCCCCAACTACGAGCAGTACTTC. The whole variable domain, filled in from reference TRBV5-4 and TRBJ2-7, reads ETGVTQSPTHLIKTRGQQVTLRCSSQSGHNTVSWYQQALGQGPQFIFQYYREEENGRGNFPPRFSGLQFPNYSSELNVNALELDDSALYLCASSLGQSPNYEQYFGPGTRLTVT.

V and J are TRBV5-1 and TRBJ1-6; no clear D. Germline values: CDR1 SGHRS, CDR2 YFSETQ. The V and J ends lost 4 bases and 2 bases respectively, with 10 bases between them. The CDR3 has 15 amino acids. CDR3 nucleotides: TGCGCCAGCAGCCTCAGCGAACCCTATAATTCACCCCTCCACTTT. This encodes CASSLSEPYNSPLHF.

This sequence joins TRBV5-1 and TRBJ1-2; 8 bases are shared with TRBD1. The CDR3 is 12 residues long. V lost 4 bases to trimming and J lost 8 bases; unmatched junction nucleotides: 4. Per germline, CDR1 SGHRS and CDR2 YFSETQ. This chain's CDR3 is CASSETGVGYTF. The CDR3 DNA is TGCGCCAGCAGCGAGACAGGGGTCGGCTACACCTTC.

This clone was observed once. This chain connects TRBV5-4 to TRBJ2-7, with TRBD2 matching over 7 bases. CDR3 length: 18 residues. Germline values: CDR1 SGHNT, CDR2 YYREEE (reference sequence). V was clipped by 0 bases and J by 0 bases; unmatched bases: 12. CDR3 nucleotides: TGTGCCAGCAGCTTGGGGGCCGTCCGGGCGGGGGTCTCCTACGAGCAGTACTTC. As protein: CASSLGAVRAGVSYEQYF.

The chain joins TRBV25-1 to TRBJ1-5, with D uncertain. Germline V gene data show CDR1 as MGHDK and CDR2 as SYGVNS. V lost 6 bases and J lost 9, with 12 bases in between. The CDR3 has 12 amino acids. This CDR3 is CASREGLGPQHF. CDR3 in DNA: TGTGCCAGCAGGGAGGGCCTGGGGCCCCAGCATTTT.

This chain links TRBV5-1 with TRBJ1-5; 8 bases are shared with TRBD1. V lost 1 base, J lost 7 bases, and 7 bases stayed unmatched. From germline, CDR1 is SGHRS and CDR2 YFSETQ. The CDR3 is 15 residues long. DNA of the CDR3: TGCGCCAGCAGCTTGTCAGGGGGCGTCGTGCAGCCCCAGCATTTT. Amino acid sequence: CASSLSGGVVQPQHF.

V and J are TRBV19 and TRBJ1-6; 9 nucleotides align to TRBD1. The CDR3 is 15 residues long. Germline loops: CDR1 LNHDA, CDR2 SQIVND (reference sequence). The V segment lost 5 bases and the J segment 7 bases; nucleotides outside the gene matches: 6. The CDR3 loop is CASSSGTGLNSPLHF. The CDR3 nucleotides read TGTGCCAGTAGTTCGGGGACAGGGTTGAATTCACCCCTCCACTTT.

This clone was seen a handful of times. The genes are TRBV18 and TRBJ1-3; no reliable D call. The germline V and J ends were trimmed by 6 bases and 0 bases, with 18 bases remaining between them. Germline assignment: CDR1 KGHSH and CDR2 LQKENI. CDR3 length: 17 amino acids. The CDR3 loop is CASSLGAYSRSGNTIYF. The CDR3 region has the DNA TGTGCCAGCTCTCTCGGAGCTTATTCTCGCTCTGGAAACACCATATATTTT.

This clone has only one observation. V and J are TRBV7-3 and TRBJ2-1; 12 nucleotides align to TRBD2. CDR1 and CDR2 from the germline V gene are SGHTA and FQGTGA. The V gene end was trimmed by 5 bases and the J gene end by 3 bases; junction bases not matched to a gene: 5. This CDR3 contains 16 residues. CDR3: CASSPRTSGIYNEQFF. CDR3 DNA sequence: TGTGCCAGCAGCCCCCGGACTAGCGGGATCTACAATGAGCAGTTCTTC.

J is TRBJ1-4 and V is TRBV5-4; 7 nucleotides align to TRBD1. V was pared by 4 bases and J by 4 bases, with 4 bases of the junction left unmatched. CDR1 and CDR2 from the germline V gene are SGHNT and YYREEE (reference sequence). CDR3 length equals 14 residues. CDR3 residues: CASSKGQFNEKLFF. The CDR3 DNA reads TGTGCCAGCAGCAAGGGACAGTTTAATGAAAAACTGTTTTTT. Full variable domain (remainder filled in from reference TRBV5-4 and TRBJ1-4): ETGVTQSPTHLIKTRGQQVTLRCSSQSGHNTVSWYQQALGQGPQFIFQYYREEENGRGNFPPRFSGLQFPNYSSELNVNALELDDSALYLCASSKGQFNEKLFFGSGTQLSVL.

The V gene is TRBV27, the J gene TRBJ2-1; a weak D match, TRBD1 (5 bases). The germline V gene has CDR1 MNHEY and CDR2 SMNVEV (reference sequence). The V gene lost 6 bases and the J gene lost 6 bases, with 15 bases spanning the gap. This CDR3 contains 14 residues. In nucleotides, the CDR3 is TGTGCCAGCAGCCCGGCCAAGGGGCCCAATGAGCAGTTCTTC. It yields the protein CASSPAKGPNEQFF.

This chain uses TRBV7-2 with TRBJ2-7; D unresolved. The CDR3 covers 12 residues. Germline CDR1 is SGHTA and CDR2 is FQGNSA. Trimming took 4 bases from V and 5 from J, leaving 9 bases between them. The CDR3 sequence: CASSSHRDEQYF. CDR3 sequence (DNA): TGTGCCAGCAGCTCCCATCGGGACGAGCAGTACTTC.